The TCR beta chain under discussion was sequenced for a study of radiation and T cells in renal cell carcinoma. The sample's time point: blood 4 weeks post-SBRT, at nephrectomy. Noted treatment: 15 Gy SBRT to primary tumor, nephrectomy 4 weeks later. Germline V gene lookup returns CDR1 MDHEN and CDR2 SYDVKM. J lost 2 bases, V lost 0 bases, and 0 bases had no gene match. CDR3 length: 14 residues. Sequencing used immunoSEQ multiplex PCR; TCRdb keeps in-frame clones, though not all of them. The sample comprises approximately 150,000 clones, 86% of which are singletons, and less than 20% rests with the top ten.

This sequence was found in a woman between 50 and 59 years old with renal cell carcinoma. The chain is built from TRBV28 and TRBJ2-5, with 7 nucleotides matching TRBD2. Sequencing used blood, obtained from a patient whose treatment included radiotherapy and nephrectomy. Written as DNA, the CDR3 is TGTGCCAGCAGTTTATGGGGGGGGCAAGAGACCCAGTACTTC. It encodes CASSLWGGQETQYF.